This TCR beta chain was identified in a study of naive and memory T cell subsets. Notes on the study in general: Expression changes during T cell differentiation may affect RNA-based TCR counts.

CMV status came from CD4+ T cell IFNgamma after overnight CMV lysate stimulation of fresh PBMCs. Cells stained for CD3, CD4, CD8, CD45RA, CD27 and viability were sorted into four CD45RA/CD27 subsets. This clonotype was found a few times. The antigen is unknown. Germline CDR1 is DFQATT and CDR2 is SNEGSKA (reference sequence). There are 14 residues in the CDR3. V was clipped by 8 bases and J by 3 bases; unmatched bases: 7. An equimolar mix of two oligonucleotides served as the beta constant-region primer for TRBC1 and TRBC2. Ligated cDNA was amplified by four rounds of PCR with nested alpha and beta constant-region primers and SP2. TCRdb processed the UMI-ligation and nested PCR reads anew with MiXCR; each CDR3 protein has one entry. Of 15,000 to 20,000 distinct CDR3 sequences listed, roughly 10% are singletons.

The sequenced sample consisted of central memory CD8+ T cells from blood. The V and J genes are TRBV20-1 and TRBJ2-1; 10 positions agree with TRBD2. This receptor was identified in a human donor in good health. In DNA, the CDR3 is TGCAGTACTACCCTAGCGGGGGACTACAATGAGCAGTTCTTC. It specifies CSTTLAGDYNEQFF.